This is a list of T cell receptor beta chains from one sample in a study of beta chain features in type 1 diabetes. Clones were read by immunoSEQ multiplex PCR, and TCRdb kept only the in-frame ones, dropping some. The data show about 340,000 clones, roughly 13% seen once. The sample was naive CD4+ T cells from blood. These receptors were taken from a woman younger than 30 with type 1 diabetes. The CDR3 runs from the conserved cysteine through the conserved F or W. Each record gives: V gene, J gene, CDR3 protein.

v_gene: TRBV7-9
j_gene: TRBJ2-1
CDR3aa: CASSSGTGSYNEQFF

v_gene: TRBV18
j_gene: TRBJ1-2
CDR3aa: CASSPGGAFGYTF

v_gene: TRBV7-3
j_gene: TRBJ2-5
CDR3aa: CASSPSGSFKTQYF

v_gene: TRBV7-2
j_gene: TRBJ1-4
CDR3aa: CASSPDRTGKLFF

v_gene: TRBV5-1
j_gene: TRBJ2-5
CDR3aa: CASSFAGTEETQYF

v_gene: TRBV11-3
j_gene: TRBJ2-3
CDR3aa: CASSLGLAGHTDTQYF

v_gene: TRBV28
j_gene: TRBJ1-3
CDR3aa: CASSLPDRDGNTIYF

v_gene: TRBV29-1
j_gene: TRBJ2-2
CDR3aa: CSVGTGGAGELFF

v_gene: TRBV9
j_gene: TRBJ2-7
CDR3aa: CASSPGTGDEQYF

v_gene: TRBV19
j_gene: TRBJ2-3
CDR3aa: CASMGYAADTQYF

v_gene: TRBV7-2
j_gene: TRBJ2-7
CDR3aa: CASSYGQPSLEQYF

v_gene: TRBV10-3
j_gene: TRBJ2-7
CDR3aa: CAISESRTGGEYF

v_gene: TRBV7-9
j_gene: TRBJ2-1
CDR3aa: CATRGGQDPFSSYNEQFF

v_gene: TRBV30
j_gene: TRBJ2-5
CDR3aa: CAWRPGQQETQYF

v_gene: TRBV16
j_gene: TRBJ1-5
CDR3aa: CASSHPTGVGQPQHF

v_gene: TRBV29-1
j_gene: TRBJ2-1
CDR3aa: CSVDHITGSYNEQFF

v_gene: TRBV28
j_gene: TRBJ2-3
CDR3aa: CASSPKPAGTQYF

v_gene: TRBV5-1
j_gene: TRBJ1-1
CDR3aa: CASSWGTGVLGEEAFF

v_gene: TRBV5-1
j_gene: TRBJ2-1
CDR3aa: CASSFSGTSDIAEQFF

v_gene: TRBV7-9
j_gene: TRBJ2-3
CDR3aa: CASSLVAGAGGTDTQYF

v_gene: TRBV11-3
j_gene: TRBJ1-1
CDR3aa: CASSIRQGSTEAFF

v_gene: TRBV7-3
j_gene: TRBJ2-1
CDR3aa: CASSPSSGTGNEQFF

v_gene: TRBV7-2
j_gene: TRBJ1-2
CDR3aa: CASSLESGADYGYTF

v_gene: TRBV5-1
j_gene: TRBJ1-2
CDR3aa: CASSLGDSTNYGYTF

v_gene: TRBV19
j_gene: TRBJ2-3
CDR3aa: CASSRTGLTTDTQYF

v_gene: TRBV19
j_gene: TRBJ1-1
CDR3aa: CASSTETGNTEAFF

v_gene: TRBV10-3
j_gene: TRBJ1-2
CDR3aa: CAISESGEYYGYTF

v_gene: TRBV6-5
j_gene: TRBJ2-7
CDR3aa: CASSYVQDSYEQYF

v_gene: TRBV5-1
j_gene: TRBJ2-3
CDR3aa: CASSPGAGISTDTQYF

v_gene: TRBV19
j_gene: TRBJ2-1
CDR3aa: CASRRRDFRGYNEQFF

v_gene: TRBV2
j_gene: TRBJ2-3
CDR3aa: CASSGLAGADTQYF

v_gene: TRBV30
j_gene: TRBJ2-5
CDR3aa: CARGGAGGPETQYF

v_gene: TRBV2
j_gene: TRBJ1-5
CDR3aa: CASSDRETQPQHF

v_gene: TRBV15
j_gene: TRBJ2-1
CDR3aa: CATSTPGTAQFYNEQFF

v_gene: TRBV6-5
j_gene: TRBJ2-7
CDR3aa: CASTDRGSYEQYF

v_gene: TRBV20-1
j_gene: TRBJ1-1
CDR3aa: CSASSVTEAFF

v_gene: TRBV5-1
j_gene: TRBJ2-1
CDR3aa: CASSVMGVGYNEQFF

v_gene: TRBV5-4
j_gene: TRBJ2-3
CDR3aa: CASSSRGGKDTQYF

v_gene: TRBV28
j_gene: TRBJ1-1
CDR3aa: CASSPMNTEAFF

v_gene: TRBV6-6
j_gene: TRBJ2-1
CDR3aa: CASRPGSYNEQFF

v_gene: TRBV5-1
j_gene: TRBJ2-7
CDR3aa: CASSPTGLAGFNEQYF

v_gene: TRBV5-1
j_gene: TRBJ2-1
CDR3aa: CASSLGGGTGYNEQFF

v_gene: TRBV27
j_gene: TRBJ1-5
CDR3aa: CASSSRQTGTGFGQPQHF

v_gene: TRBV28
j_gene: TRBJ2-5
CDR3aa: CASSPLAGGQETQYF

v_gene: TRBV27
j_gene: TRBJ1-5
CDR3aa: CASSKVPGQGLHQPQHF

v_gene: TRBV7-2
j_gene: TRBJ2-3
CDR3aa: CASSLVLHGRDTQYF

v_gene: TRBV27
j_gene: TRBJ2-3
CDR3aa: CASSLEGGGADTQYF

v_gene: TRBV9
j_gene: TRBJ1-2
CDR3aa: CASSVDPGYYGYTF

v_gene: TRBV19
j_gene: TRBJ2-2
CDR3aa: CASSLPAGVFFGELFF

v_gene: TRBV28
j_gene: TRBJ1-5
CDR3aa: CASREPGRVDQPQHF

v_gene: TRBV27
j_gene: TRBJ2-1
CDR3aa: CASSSGTSGLNEQFF